This T cell receptor beta chain was recovered during a study of cytomegalovirus exposure and HLA in healthy donors. V was trimmed by 5 bases and J by 2 bases, leaving 13 bases between them. CDR1 SGHRS and CDR2 YFSETQ come from the germline V gene. The CDR3 loop spans 14 amino acids. The PCR was carried out with 60 Vbeta primers and 13 Jbeta primers. Only in-frame clones appear in the TCRdb table, and some are missing; sequencing was by immunoSEQ multiplex PCR. This table holds approximately 100,000 clones, 75% to 85% found once. This clone was seen just once. The sequence was obtained from a man between 18 and 35 years old in good health and CMV-seropositive. The sample taken for sequencing was PBMCs. This chain links TRBV5-1 with TRBJ2-5; maybe TRBD1 (6 bases). The CDR3 loop reads CASSKQGIQETQYF. In DNA form, the CDR3 reads TGCGCCAGCAGTAAACAGGGTATTCAAGAGACCCAGTACTTC.